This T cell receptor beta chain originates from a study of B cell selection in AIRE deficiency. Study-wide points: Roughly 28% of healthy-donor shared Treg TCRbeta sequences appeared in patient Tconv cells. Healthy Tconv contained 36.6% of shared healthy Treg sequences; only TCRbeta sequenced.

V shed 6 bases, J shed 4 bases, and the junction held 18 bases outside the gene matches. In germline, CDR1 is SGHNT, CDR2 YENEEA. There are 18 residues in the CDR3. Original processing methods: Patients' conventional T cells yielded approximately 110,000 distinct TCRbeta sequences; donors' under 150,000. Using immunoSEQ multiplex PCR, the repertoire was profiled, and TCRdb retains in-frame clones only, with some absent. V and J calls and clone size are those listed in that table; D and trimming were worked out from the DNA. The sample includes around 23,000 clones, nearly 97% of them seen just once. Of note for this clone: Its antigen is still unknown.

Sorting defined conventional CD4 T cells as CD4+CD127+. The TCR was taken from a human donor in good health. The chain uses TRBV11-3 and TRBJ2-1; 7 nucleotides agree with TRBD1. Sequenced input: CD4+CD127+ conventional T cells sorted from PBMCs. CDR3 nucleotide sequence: TGTGCCAGCAGTCCTGGGGCTTCCTTCCGGGACAGATACAATGAGCAGTTCTTC. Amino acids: CASSPGASFRDRYNEQFF.